One T cell receptor beta chain is described in this entry. From germline, CDR1 is MNHEY and CDR2 SMNVEV (reference sequence). Trimming took 4 bases from V and 5 from J; bases not matched to a gene: 17. This CDR3 has 20 residues. This entry is derived from a study of shared clonotypes between healthy human individuals. Profiling relied on immunoSEQ multiplex PCR, and the TCRdb table lists in-frame clones only, not all of them. The sample has about 510,000 clones; 95% to 97% are singletons. The V call is TRBV27, the J call TRBJ2-2; 12 nucleotides line up with TRBD2. The TCR originated in a woman in her twenties or thirties in good health. Sequencing was carried out using naive CD4+ T cells sorted from blood. The subset is: CD45RA+ positively selected. For the CDR3, the DNA is TGTGCCAGCAGTTCCCTCGGGACTAGCGGGCTATGGACGGGGACCGGGGAGCTGTTTTTT. Protein: CASSSLGTSGLWTGTGELFF.